The present TCR beta chain was sequenced within a study of cytotoxic CD8 clonotypes in ibrutinib-treated CLL. Broader study findings: The study sampled sustained-remission and progressing patients at different times.

TCRdb's copy holds only in-frame clones and misses some; the assay was immunoSEQ multiplex PCR. The sample contains some 50,000 clones, less than 70% of which appear only once. Only one count was recorded for this clone. Its target is unknown. Germline values: CDR1 SGHVS, CDR2 FQNEAQ. Deletions cut 5 bases from V and 4 bases from J, with 19 bases between. CDR3 size: 16 residues. The sample consisted of PBMCs, taken after 12 months of ibrutinib treatment. The receptor comes from a human donor with chronic lymphocytic leukemia. The chain is built from TRBV7-8 and TRBJ2-3; unclear D gene. CDR3 in amino acids: CASSRRLNSGADTQYF. CDR3 nucleotides: TGTGCCAGCAGCCGCAGACTCAACTCGGGTGCAGATACGCAGTATTTT.